A selection of T cell receptor beta chains follows, all from one sample in a study of chemoradiotherapy in HPV16-positive cancers. Generated by immunoSEQ multiplex PCR, the TCRdb table keeps only in-frame clones and is missing some. The sample records some 17,000 clones, 90% to 95% being singletons. The sequencing used blood, collected from a patient who underwent chemoradiotherapy. These TCRs come from a human donor with HPV-associated anogenital cancer. CDR3s include the opening cysteine and the closing phenylalanine or tryptophan. The D gene is left open where the match is weak. Size is omitted from some rows. Given values are once, few, many or a class for expanded clones.

CDR3 protein,CDR3 DNA,clone size,V gene,J gene,D gene
CASSLPRVGSQPQHF,TGTGCCAGTAGCCTCCCTCGGGTAGGGAGTCAGCCCCAGCATTTT,NA,TRBV19,TRBJ1-5,NA
CASGLGRTGFGEKLFF,TGTGCTAGTGGGCTGGGACGGACGGGATTCGGTGAAAAACTGTTTTTT,NA,TRBV12-5,TRBJ1-4,NA
CASSPTRIYEQYF,TGTGCCAGCTCACCGACAAGGATCTACGAGCAGTACTTC,NA,TRBV18,TRBJ2-7,NA
CASSIGGTFTDTQYF,TGTGCCAGTAGTATTGGTGGCACTTTCACAGATACGCAGTATTTT,NA,TRBV19,TRBJ2-3,NA
CATEAGWSTGELFF,TGTGCCACCGAGGCAGGGTGGTCCACCGGGGAGCTGTTTTTT,NA,TRBV15,TRBJ2-2,NA
CASSENAGTEAFF,TGCGCCAGCAGTGAGAACGCAGGGACTGAAGCTTTCTTT,NA,TRBV10-1,TRBJ1-1,NA
CAGVRALNEKLFF,TGTGCCGGAGTCAGGGCTCTTAATGAAAAACTGTTTTTT,once,TRBV2,TRBJ1-4,NA
CASAERQGMGTEAFF,TGTGCCAGCGCAGAACGGCAGGGCATGGGCACTGAAGCTTTCTTT,NA,TRBV6-1,TRBJ1-1,NA
CASSLRGWETQYF,TGCGCCAGCAGCCTTAGGGGTTGGGAGACCCAGTACTTC,NA,TRBV5-1,TRBJ2-5,NA
CASSERRVLETQYF,TGTGCCAGCAGTGAAAGAAGGGTGTTAGAGACCCAGTACTTC,NA,TRBV2,TRBJ2-5,NA
CTSSLFWCRFF,TGCACCAGCAGCCTTTTTTGGTGTCGGTTCTTC,NA,TRBV1,TRBJ2-1,NA
CAWSPRNQPQHF,TGTGCCTGGAGCCCCCGCAATCAGCCCCAGCATTTT,NA,TRBV30,TRBJ1-5,NA
CASSREASTDTQYF,TGTGCCAGTAGTAGGGAAGCTAGCACAGATACGCAGTATTTT,NA,TRBV19,TRBJ2-3,NA
CASSFRDTGYEQYF,TGCGCCAGCAGCTTCCGGGACACAGGCTACGAGCAGTACTTC,NA,TRBV5-1,TRBJ2-7,NA
CASSVDPGRGRSGNTIYF,TGTGCCAGCAGCGTAGATCCCGGCAGGGGGCGTTCTGGAAACACCATATATTTT,NA,TRBV9,TRBJ1-3,TRBD1
CASSLERTDLTDTQYF,TGCGCCAGCAGCTTGGAAAGGACTGACCTCACAGATACGCAGTATTTT,NA,TRBV5-1,TRBJ2-3,NA
CAWSTPGGIYGYTF,TGTGCCTGGAGTACGCCAGGGGGCATCTATGGCTACACCTTC,NA,TRBV30,TRBJ1-2,TRBD1
CASSNIQGSYTEAFF,TGCGCCAGCAGCAATATCCAGGGGTCGTACACTGAAGCTTTCTTT,once,TRBV5-1,TRBJ1-1,NA
CATRPGPSSYNEQFF,TGTGCCACCAGGCCGGGACCCAGCTCCTACAATGAGCAGTTCTTC,NA,TRBV15,TRBJ2-1,NA
CATGTVANEQFF,TGTGCTACCGGGACAGTCGCTAATGAGCAGTTCTTC,NA,TRBV12-5,TRBJ2-1,TRBD1
CSVETVGQILRNQPQHF,TGCAGCGTTGAAACGGTTGGGCAAATCCTTCGAAATCAGCCCCAGCATTTT,NA,TRBV29-1,TRBJ1-5,NA
CASSIRTVNEKLFF,TGTGCCAGTAGTATCCGGACAGTTAATGAAAAACTGTTTTTT,NA,TRBV19,TRBJ1-4,NA
CASSFRQAATNEKLFF,TGTGCCAGCAGCTTCAGACAGGCCGCAACTAATGAAAAACTGTTTTTT,NA,TRBV5-4,TRBJ1-4,NA
CSVSFIDRPYEQYF,TGCAGCGTTAGTTTTATCGACAGGCCCTACGAGCAGTACTTC,NA,TRBV29-1,TRBJ2-7,NA
CASSPLAQEQFF,TGTGCCAGCTCACCACTCGCTCAGGAGCAGTTCTTC,few,TRBV18,TRBJ2-1,NA
CASSSSGGRTDTQYF,TGTGCCAGCAGTTCTAGCGGGGGGCGCACAGATACGCAGTATTTT,NA,TRBV6-5,TRBJ2-3,TRBD2
CASSVVSGGAYEQYF,TGTGCCAGCAGCGTAGTTAGCGGGGGGGCCTACGAGCAGTACTTC,NA,TRBV9,TRBJ2-7,TRBD2
CASSKGINQPQHF,TGTGCCAGTAGTAAGGGTATTAATCAGCCCCAGCATTTT,once,TRBV19,TRBJ1-5,NA
CASSEKGAWGTEAFF,TGTGCCAGCAGTGAAAAGGGGGCCTGGGGCACTGAAGCTTTCTTT,NA,TRBV6-1,TRBJ1-1,TRBD1
CASSPRTGGITNYGYTF,TGTGCCAGCAGTCCGAGGACAGGGGGCATCACTAACTATGGCTACACCTTC,NA,TRBV27,TRBJ1-2,TRBD1
CASSRVQGHTEAFF,TGTGCCAGCAGCCGCGTACAGGGCCACACTGAAGCTTTCTTT,NA,TRBV5-6,TRBJ1-1,NA
CASSLALAGPTDTQYF,TGCGCCAGCAGCTTGGCACTAGCGGGACCCACAGATACGCAGTATTTT,NA,TRBV5-1,TRBJ2-3,TRBD2
CASQKRGNQPQHF,TGTGCCAGCCAAAAAAGGGGCAATCAGCCCCAGCATTTT,once,TRBV19,TRBJ1-5,NA
CSVLQGATEAFF,TGCAGCGTTTTACAGGGGGCCACTGAAGCTTTCTTT,NA,TRBV29-1,TRBJ1-1,TRBD1
CASSQGDRNLFSNQPQHF,TGCGCCAGCAGCCAAGGAGACAGGAACCTCTTTAGCAATCAGCCCCAGCATTTT,NA,TRBV4-1,TRBJ1-5,NA
CASSQDRLAGGQETQYF,TGTGCCAGCAGCCAAGATCGACTAGCGGGGGGACAAGAGACCCAGTACTTC,NA,TRBV4-2,TRBJ2-5,TRBD2
CASSPDREGDTQYF,TGCGCCAGCAGCCCGGACAGGGAGGGAGATACGCAGTATTTT,once,TRBV5-1,TRBJ2-3,NA
CASSARQGVSTF,TGTGCCAGCAGCGCAAGACAGGGAGTTAGTACCTTC,NA,TRBV7-8,TRBJ1-2,TRBD1
CASGEFSNQPQHF,TGTGCCAGCGGTGAGTTTAGCAATCAGCCCCAGCATTTT,NA,TRBV6-5,TRBJ1-5,NA
CASDGGRDTEAFF,TGTGCCTCAGACGGGGGGAGGGACACTGAAGCTTTCTTT,NA,TRBV7-9,TRBJ1-1,NA
CASSFSSYEQYF,TGTGCCAGCAGCTTTAGCTCCTACGAGCAGTACTTC,NA,TRBV7-9,TRBJ2-7,NA
CASSGPRYQETQYF,TGTGCCAGCAGTGGACCGAGGTACCAAGAGACCCAGTACTTC,once,TRBV6-1,TRBJ2-5,NA
CASSQIFGETQYF,TGCGCCAGCAGCCAAATATTTGGAGAGACCCAGTACTTC,NA,TRBV4-3,TRBJ2-5,NA
CASSYSKGFGNTIYF,TGTGCCAGCAGTTACTCTAAAGGGTTTGGAAACACCATATATTTT,NA,TRBV6-5,TRBJ1-3,NA
CASSQGDTDSGNTIYF,TGCGCCAGCAGCCAAGGGGACACCGACTCTGGAAACACCATATATTTT,once,TRBV4-1,TRBJ1-3,NA